This TCR beta chain was identified during a study of blood T cell repertoires in COVID-19. On the study more broadly: Samples came from the United States, Italy and Spain, spanning acute and convalescent COVID-19.

Per the authors' pipeline: Amplification of reference gene primers was used by the study to estimate nucleated cell counts. Sequencing was performed with immunoSEQ multiplex PCR; in TCRdb, only in-frame clones are kept and a portion is missing. Clone size and V and J calls were adopted from that table, with D and trimming inferred from the DNA. The sample consists of 55,000 to 80,000 clones, around 90% of them appearing once. Germline CDR1 SGHTA, CDR2 FQGTGA. The CDR3 has 14 residues. Unmatched junction bases numbered 5, after V lost 5 bases and J lost 3 bases. The origin of this receptor is a man aged 45-60 years with acute or convalescent COVID-19. The source material was peripheral blood. The J gene is TRBJ2-3, the V gene TRBV7-3; TRBD2 agrees at 7 bases. The CDR3 protein is CASSPSGATDTQYF. The CDR3 DNA is TGTGCCAGCAGCCCCAGCGGGGCGACAGATACGCAGTATTTT.